This T cell receptor (beta chain) was sequenced during a study of T cells after yellow fever vaccination. TCRdb reprocessed the 5' RACE reads with MiXCR, giving one entry per CDR3 protein. The data hold about 230,000 distinct CDR3 sequences, with 6.7% observed a single time. The V end was cut by 4 bases, the J end by 2 bases, with 17 bases between. Germline loops: CDR1 SGHRS, CDR2 YFSETQ. The CDR3 has 16 amino acids. The gene calls are TRBV5-1 and TRBJ2-3, with D perhaps matching TRBD2 (5 bases). Here the sequenced sample was CD4+ T cells sorted from PBMCs, taken on the day of the yellow fever booster vaccination. The sequence derives from a man aged 25 to 40 who received the YFV17D yellow fever vaccine. CDR3 coding DNA: TGCGCCAGCAGCCTCCGGGAAATAGCCCTCACAGATACGCAGTATTTT. It specifies CASSLREIALTDTQYF.